One and the same sample provided the 30 T cell receptor beta chains below, sequenced in a study of T cells in Graves' hyperthyroidism and ophthalmopathy. TCR beta CDR3 region amplification was performed from RNA transcripts. HTBI primers were the set used in a first-round RT-PCR of the TCR CDR3. From the multiplex PCR reads, TCRdb called clonotypes with MiXCR, one entry per CDR3 protein. Seen here are 300,000 to 450,000 distinct CDR3 sequences, 15% to 17% observed once, and the top ten hold roughly a quarter. The sample comprised blood. The receptors were sampled from a woman aged 18-29 years with Graves' hyperthyroidism that later progressed to Graves' ophthalmopathy.

This clonotype was detected a few times. The chain has TRBV4-2 and TRBJ1-5; unclear D gene. CDR1 is LGHNA and CDR2 is YNFKEQ in the germline V gene. The CDR3 contains 13 residues. The germline V and J ends were trimmed by 1 base and 5 bases, with 6 bases remaining between them. CDR3 bases: TGTGCCAGCAGCCAAGCCCCAGATCAGCCCCAGCATTTT. This codes for CASSQAPDQPQHF.

This clonotype was seen many times. This rearrangement joins TRBV20-1 to TRBJ2-7, with TRBD1 identical over 9 bases. Looked up from germline, CDR1 is DFQATT and CDR2 is SNEGSKA (reference sequence). CDR3 length: 18 amino acids. V lost 1 base and J lost 1; bases outside the gene matches: 14. The CDR3 sequence: CSARAGQGRRSLSYEQYF. In DNA, the CDR3 is TGCAGTGCTAGAGCAGGACAGGGGCGTCGTTCCCTATCCTACGAGCAGTACTTC.

This clonotype was seen ten or more times. The chain carries TRBV12-3 or TRBV12-4 and TRBJ1-5; D is unclear. Deletions cut 3 bases from V and 6 bases from J, with 12 bases between. This CDR3 has 14 amino acids. The CDR3 DNA reads TGTGCCAGCAGTTTGGGCGAGCCAGGTCAGCCCCAGCATTTT. As protein: CASSLGEPGQPQHF.

This clonotype occurred many times. The chain uses TRBV28 and TRBJ2-6, with TRBD1 as a possible D gene (6 bases). This CDR3 has 16 amino acids. Germline values: CDR1 MDHEN, CDR2 SYDVKM. V lost 0 bases, J lost 2 bases, and 8 bases lay in between. CDR3 residues: CASSLWSGAGANVLTF. The CDR3 nucleotides are TGTGCCAGCAGTTTATGGTCAGGGGCTGGGGCCAACGTCCTGACTTTC. The entire variable domain, with the rest obtained from reference TRBV28 and TRBJ2-6, is as follows: DVKVTQSSRYLVKRTGEKVFLECVQDMDHENMFWYRQDPGLGLRLIYFSYDVKMKEKGDIPEGYSVSREKKERFSLILESASTNQTSMYLCASSLWSGAGANVLTFGAGSRLTVL.

This clonotype has ten or more counts. The chain combines TRBV11-2 with TRBJ2-5; 9 bases are a match to TRBD2. The V and J ends lost 2 bases and 5 bases, in that order; junction bases with no gene match: 6. The germline V gene has CDR1 SGHAT and CDR2 FQNNGV. There are 15 residues in the CDR3. CDR3 in DNA: TGTGCCAGCAGCTTACCTAGCGGGATGACGGAGACCCAGTACTTC. Translating it yields CASSLPSGMTETQYF.

This sequence joins TRBV7-2 and TRBJ2-6; TRBD2 might be the D (6 bases). The germline V gene encodes CDR1 SGHTA and CDR2 FQGNSA. V was trimmed by 2 bases and J by 0 bases, leaving 23 bases between them. The CDR3 spans 21 residues. In DNA, the CDR3 is TGTGCCAGCAGCTTATCACGACTAGGGGAGCGGTTTTTCTCTGGGGCCAACGTCCTGACTTTC. Translation: CASSLSRLGERFFSGANVLTF.

This clonotype was observed at least ten times. The V and J genes are TRBV12-3 or TRBV12-4 and TRBJ2-7; TRBD2 aligns across 11 bases. This CDR3 has 16 residues. J was trimmed by 0 bases and V by 3 bases; bases with no gene match: 4. The CDR3: CASSFGLAGSSYEQYF. CDR3 coding DNA: TGTGCCAGCAGTTTTGGACTAGCGGGCAGCTCCTACGAGCAGTACTTC.

For this clonotype: A read error may explain this, as a much larger clone is one base away. The CDR3 bases are TGTGCCAGCTCACCAGGGATCGCTAGACTCCAAGAGGCCCAGTACTTC. Translated: CASSPGIARLQEAQYF. The rearrangement uses TRBV18 and TRBJ2-5, with D uncertain. Per germline, CDR1 KGHSH and CDR2 LQKENI. There are 16 residues in the CDR3.

This clonotype was recorded only once. A read error may account for a junction end that differs from germline. The rearrangement joins TRBV6-1 to TRBJ2-7, with D possibly TRBD2 on 6 matching bases. Germline V gene sequence: CDR1 MNHNS, CDR2 SASEGT. CDR3 length: 17 residues. The CDR3 loop reads CAGSPVVMSGFSYEQYF. As DNA, the CDR3 is TGTGCCGGCAGCCCAGTGGTCATGAGCGGGTTCTCCTACGAGCAGTACTTC.

The table lists this clonotype with a few counts. The rearrangement uses TRBV4-1 and TRBJ2-7; 8 bases line up with TRBD1. CDR1 is MGHRA, CDR2 YSYEKL, per germline. The V gene end was trimmed by 3 bases and the J gene end by 2 bases; junction bases not matched to a gene: 6. This CDR3 comprises 15 residues. CDR3 DNA sequence: TGCGCCAGCAGCCACCCCGGACAGGGTCCCTACGAGCAGTACTTC. Amino acids: CASSHPGQGPYEQYF.

This clonotype occurred many times. V usage is TRBV28 and J usage is TRBJ2-5; D not resolved. The germline V gene encodes CDR1 MDHEN and CDR2 SYDVKM. Trimming removed 4 bases at V and 3 bases at J, with 12 bases between. CDR3 size: 14 residues. The CDR3: CASSSPRPEETQYF. The CDR3 region has the DNA TGTGCCAGCAGTTCCCCGCGACCCGAAGAGACCCAGTACTTC.

This clonotype was seen ten or more times. The V and J genes are TRBV27 and TRBJ2-1; D gene uncertain. V shed 3 bases and J shed 8 bases, with 17 bases lying between them. Germline lookup yields CDR1 MNHEY and CDR2 SMNVEV (reference sequence). This CDR3 has 15 amino acids. This CDR3 reads CASSFSARHRDEQFF. DNA for the CDR3: TGTGCCAGCAGTTTCTCGGCGCGCCACCGCGATGAGCAGTTCTTC.

This clonotype appeared many times. The V and J genes are TRBV5-1 and TRBJ2-1, with 8 bases identical to TRBD2. Germline CDR1 SGHRS, CDR2 YFSETQ. The CDR3 has 14 amino acids. V dropped 0 bases and J dropped 11; count of bases not matched to a gene: 7. CDR3 nucleotide sequence: TGCGCCAGCAGCTTGGCCGATAGCGGGGAAAAGCAGTTCTTC. Translation: CASSLADSGEKQFF.

This sequence joins TRBV7-9 and TRBJ1-1, with TRBD1 as a possible D gene (5 bases). This CDR3 spans 15 amino acids. The V and J ends lost 5 bases and 1 base respectively, with 14 bases between them. Germline V lookup: CDR1 SEHNR, CDR2 FQNEAQ (reference sequence). The CDR3 coding sequence is TGTGCCAGCAGCCCTTGGCAGGGTTCGAACACTGAAGCTTTCTTT. This codes for CASSPWQGSNTEAFF.

The table lists this clonotype with a few counts. The chain recombines TRBV20-1 with TRBJ2-1; 12 nucleotides align to TRBD2. Germline V gene data show CDR1 as DFQATT and CDR2 as SNEGSKA (reference sequence). The CDR3 has 16 amino acids. V lost 3 bases, J lost 7 bases, and 10 bases stayed unmatched. The CDR3 spells CSARGLAGGPSNEQFF. The DNA for the CDR3 is TGCAGTGCTAGGGGGCTAGCGGGAGGGCCTTCGAATGAGCAGTTCTTC.

This clonotype was seen more than once but under ten times. The V and J genes are TRBV4-3 and TRBJ2-7; D uncertain. This CDR3 has 14 residues. The germline V and J ends were trimmed by 0 bases and 6 bases, with 12 bases remaining between them. Germline V CDR1 and CDR2: LGHNA, YSLEER. The CDR3 loop is CASSQEERRREQYF. The CDR3 DNA sequence: TGCGCCAGCAGCCAAGAGGAGAGGCGCCGCGAGCAGTACTTC.

This rearrangement joins TRBV28 to TRBJ1-4; D unclear. Germline values: CDR1 MDHEN, CDR2 SYDVKM. Trimming removed 4 bases at V and 0 bases at J, with 6 bases between. This CDR3 is 14 amino acids long. CDR3 coding DNA: TGTGCCAGCAGTTATCCGGCAACTAATGAAAAACTGTTTTTT. It is translated as CASSYPATNEKLFF.

This clonotype was observed at least ten times. The gene calls are TRBV27 and TRBJ2-2, with unresolved D. This CDR3 region has 14 residues. CDR1 is MNHEY and CDR2 is SMNVEV in the germline V gene (reference sequence). With 3 bases removed from V and 2 bases from J, the gap between germline ends came to 7 bases. CDR3 DNA sequence: TGTGCCAGCAGTTTTGACTTCAACACCGGGGAGCTGTTTTTT. Translated, it gives CASSFDFNTGELFF.

This clonotype was counted between two and nine times. V is TRBV28 and J is TRBJ2-2, with D hard to call. CDR3 length: 16 residues. Germline CDR1 MDHEN, CDR2 SYDVKM. Deletions cut 3 bases from V and 1 base from J, with 12 bases between. The CDR3 DNA sequence: TGTGCCAGCAGTTTGCTGCCAAAGGGGAACACCGGGGAGCTGTTTTTT. Translation gives CASSLLPKGNTGELFF.

This clonotype occurred many times. CDR3 coding DNA: TGTGCCAGCAGTTTGCCAACAGATACGCAGTATTTT. Its protein product is CASSLPTDTQYF. The V and J genes are TRBV12-3 or TRBV12-4 and TRBJ2-3, with D unresolved. The CDR3 sequence is 12 residues long. Trimming cost V 3 bases and J 3 bases, with 4 bases left between them.

Ten or more counts support this clonotype. The chain couples TRBV7-8 to TRBJ2-7, with 10 bases that match TRBD2. Looked up from germline, CDR1 is SGHVS and CDR2 is FQNEAQ. V was pared by 5 bases and J by 3 bases, with 7 bases of the junction left unmatched. CDR3 length equals 15 residues. The CDR3 nucleotides read TGTGCCAGCAGCGTAGGGTCTAGCGGGAGCTACGAGCAGTACTTC. This gives the protein CASSVGSSGSYEQYF.

This clonotype turned up a few times. The chain uses TRBV3-1 and TRBJ2-1; 8 bases are a match to TRBD1. V was pared by 4 bases and J by 4 bases, with 9 bases of the junction left unmatched. CDR3 size: 16 residues. Germline V gene data show CDR1 as LGHDT and CDR2 as YNNKEL (reference sequence). Here the CDR3 reads CASSPPTGAGYNEQFF. The CDR3 coding sequence is TGTGCCAGCAGCCCTCCGACAGGGGCCGGATACAATGAGCAGTTCTTC.

This clonotype was found many times. The V gene is TRBV28, the J gene TRBJ2-1; 8 bases match TRBD2. Trimming at V came to 5 bases and at J to 9 bases, leaving 9 bases not matched to a gene. Germline V gene sequence: CDR1 MDHEN, CDR2 SYDVKM. The CDR3 has 14 amino acids. CDR3 nucleotides: TGTGCCAGCAGTGAACACCTCCGGGGGGGTGAGCAGTTCTTC. Residues: CASSEHLRGGEQFF.

The CDR3 nucleotides read TGCAGTGCTAGTTTTCCGGGACAACATTACGAGCAGTACTTC. This encodes CSASFPGQHYEQYF. This rearrangement joins TRBV20-1 to TRBJ2-7; D is perhaps TRBD1 (6 bases). Trimming cost V 3 bases and J 4 bases, with 16 bases left between them. The CDR3 has 14 amino acids. The germline V gene has CDR1 DFQATT and CDR2 SNEGSKA (reference sequence).

This clonotype was recorded at least ten times. The rearrangement joins TRBV20-1 to TRBJ2-3; 7 bases fit TRBD2. The CDR3 covers 15 residues. With 0 bases clipped from V and 6 bases from J, the junction kept 9 bases outside the gene matches. Germline values: CDR1 DFQATT, CDR2 SNEGSKA (reference sequence). The CDR3 coding sequence is TGCAGTGCTAGAGATCTTGAGCGGGAATCGGATACGCAGTATTTT. Its translation is CSARDLERESDTQYF.

This clonotype was seen many times. This sequence joins TRBV4-1 and TRBJ1-1; no clear D. The CDR3 runs to 17 residues. V was pared by 5 bases and J by 0 bases, with 19 bases between. Looked up from germline, CDR1 is MGHRA and CDR2 is YSYEKL. The CDR3 is CASSEVLARRMNTEAFF. CDR3 DNA sequence: TGCGCCAGCAGCGAAGTTCTGGCCCGACGGATGAACACTGAAGCTTTCTTT.

This clonotype was counted only a few times. The chain is built from TRBV27 and TRBJ1-5, with D maybe TRBD1 (5 bases). This CDR3 has 18 residues. Trimming removed 2 bases at V and 1 base at J, with 18 bases between. Germline loops: CDR1 MNHEY, CDR2 SMNVEV (reference sequence). In DNA form, the CDR3 reads TGTGCCAGCAGTTTAGGGGCGCCGACAGCCTTAAGCAATCAGCCCCAGCATTTT. Protein sequence: CASSLGAPTALSNQPQHF.

V and J are TRBV18 and TRBJ2-1, with 8 positions matching TRBD1. This CDR3 has 15 residues. J was trimmed by 2 bases and V by 5 bases; bases with no gene match: 5. CDR1 and CDR2 (germline): KGHSH, LQKENI. CDR3 coding DNA: TGTGCCAGCTCAGCTCAGGGGGCGGCCTACAATGAGCAGTTCTTC. Translation: CASSAQGAAYNEQFF.

This clonotype was observed a handful of times. The chain has TRBV29-1 and TRBJ1-1; weak D call: TRBD1 (6 bases). This CDR3 is built from 13 residues. Trimming stripped 4 bases from V and 2 bases from J, with 11 bases between. The germline V gene encodes CDR1 SQVTM and CDR2 ANQGSEA. CDR3 protein: CSVGTQGNTEAFF. CDR3 DNA sequence: TGCAGCGTTGGAACACAGGGCAACACTGAAGCTTTCTTT.

The rearrangement joins TRBV20-1 to TRBJ2-1, with TRBD2 identical over 7 bases. There are 15 residues in the CDR3. V trimming: 0 bases; J trimming: 1 base; junction bases outside the gene matches: 3. Germline CDR1 and CDR2: DFQATT and SNEGSKA (reference sequence). Here the CDR3 DNA reads TGCAGTGCTAGAGACGGGGGACTATCCTACAATGAGCAGTTCTTC. Translation gives CSARDGGLSYNEQFF.